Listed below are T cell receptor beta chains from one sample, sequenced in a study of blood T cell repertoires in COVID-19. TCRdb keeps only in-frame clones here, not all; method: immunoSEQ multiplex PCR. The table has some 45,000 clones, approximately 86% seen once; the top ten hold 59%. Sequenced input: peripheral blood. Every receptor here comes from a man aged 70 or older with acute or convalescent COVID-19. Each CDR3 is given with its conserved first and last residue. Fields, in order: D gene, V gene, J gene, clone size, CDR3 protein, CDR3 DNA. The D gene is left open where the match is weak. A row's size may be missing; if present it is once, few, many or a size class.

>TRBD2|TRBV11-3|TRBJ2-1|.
CASSLLREGTEQFF
TGTGCCAGCAGCTTATTAAGGGAGGGGACTGAGCAGTTCTTC
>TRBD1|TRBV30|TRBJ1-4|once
CAWDSGTGDEKLFF
TGTGCCTGGGATTCCGGGACAGGGGACGAAAAACTGTTTTTT
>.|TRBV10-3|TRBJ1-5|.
CAISDRGGDQPQHF
TGTGCCATCAGTGATCGAGGGGGGGATCAGCCCCAGCATTTT
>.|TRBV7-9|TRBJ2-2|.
CASSPPGGLGFF
TGTGCCAGCAGCCCTCCTGGGGGCTTGGGGTTTTTT
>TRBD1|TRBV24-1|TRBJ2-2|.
CATSDYRGRGTGELFF
TGTGCCACCAGTGACTACAGGGGGCGAGGCACCGGGGAGCTGTTTTTT
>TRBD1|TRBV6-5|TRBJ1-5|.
CASSIGTGSNQPQHF
TGTGCCAGCAGCATCGGGACAGGGAGCAATCAGCCCCAGCATTTT
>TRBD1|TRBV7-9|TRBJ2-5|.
CASSKTGKETQYF
TGTGCCAGCAGCAAGACAGGGAAAGAGACCCAGTACTTC
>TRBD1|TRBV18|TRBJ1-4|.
CASSRGQGDNEKLFF
TGTGCCAGCTCTCGCGGACAGGGGGATAATGAAAAACTGTTTTTT
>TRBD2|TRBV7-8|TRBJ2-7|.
CASSFGTSGWSSYEQYF
TGTGCCAGCAGCTTTGGGACTAGCGGTTGGAGCTCCTACGAGCAGTACTTC
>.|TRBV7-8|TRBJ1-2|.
CASSLVRLDSGYTF
TGTGCCAGCAGCTTAGTAAGATTAGACAGTGGCTACACCTTC
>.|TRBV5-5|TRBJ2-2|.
CASTLMAGAASTGELFF
TGTGCCAGCACCCTTATGGCGGGGGCGGCGAGTACCGGGGAGCTGTTTTTT
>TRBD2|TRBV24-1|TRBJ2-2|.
CATSDAGLARTGELFF
TGTGCCACCAGTGATGCGGGACTAGCCCGCACCGGGGAGCTGTTTTTT
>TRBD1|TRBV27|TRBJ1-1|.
CASRKDRAGTSDTEAFF
TGTGCCAGCAGAAAGGACAGGGCTGGGACTTCGGACACTGAAGCTTTCTTT
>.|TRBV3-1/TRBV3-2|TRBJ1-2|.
CASSQEGPWNGYTF
TGTGCCAGCAGCCAAGAGGGGCCCTGGAATGGCTACACCTTC
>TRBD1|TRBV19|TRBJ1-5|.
CASTGTGGYSSNQPQHF
TGTGCCAGTACCGGGACAGGGGGCTATTCTAGCAATCAGCCCCAGCATTTT
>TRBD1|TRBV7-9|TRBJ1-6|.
CASSLGDRTGSPLHF
TGTGCCAGCAGCTTGGGGGACAGGACCGGGTCACCCCTCCACTTT
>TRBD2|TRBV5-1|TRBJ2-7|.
CASSLLAGSAYEQYF
TGCGCCAGCAGCTTACTAGCGGGGAGCGCCTACGAGCAGTACTTC
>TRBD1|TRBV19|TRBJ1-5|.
CASSTGGGGNQPQHF
TGTGCCAGTAGTACAGGGGGCGGAGGCAATCAGCCCCAGCATTTT
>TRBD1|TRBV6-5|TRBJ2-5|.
CASSRDRVIQETQYF
TGTGCCAGCTCTCGGGACAGGGTGATCCAAGAGACCCAGTACTTC
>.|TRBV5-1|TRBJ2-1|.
CASSLRQGRSDEQFF
TGCGCCAGCAGCTTGCGGCAGGGCAGAAGCGATGAGCAGTTCTTC
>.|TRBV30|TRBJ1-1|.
CAWSTGKPYGTEAFF
TGTGCCTGGAGCACAGGTAAACCTTATGGTACTGAAGCTTTCTTT
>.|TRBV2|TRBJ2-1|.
CASSMGGEQFF
TGTGCCAGCAGCATGGGGGGTGAGCAGTTCTTC
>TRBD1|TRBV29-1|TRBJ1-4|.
CSVAGGFREKLFF
TGCAGCGTGGCAGGGGGCTTTCGTGAAAAACTGTTTTTT
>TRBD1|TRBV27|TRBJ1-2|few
CASSAGQGPYGYTF
TGTGCCAGCAGTGCCGGACAGGGGCCCTATGGCTACACCTTC
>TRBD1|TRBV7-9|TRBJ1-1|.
CASSGGRTGEFTEAFF
TGTGCCAGCAGCGGGGGTCGGACAGGGGAGTTCACTGAAGCTTTCTTT
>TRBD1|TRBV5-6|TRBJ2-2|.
CASSLPGQGIGELFF
TGTGCCAGCAGCCTGCCGGGACAGGGGATCGGGGAGCTGTTTTTT
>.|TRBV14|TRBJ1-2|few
CASSQVEAGSNGYTF
TGTGCCAGCAGCCAAGTAGAGGCCGGCAGCAATGGCTACACCTTC
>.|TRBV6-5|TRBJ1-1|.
CASSLETEAFF
TGTGCCAGCAGTTTGGAGACTGAAGCTTTCTTT
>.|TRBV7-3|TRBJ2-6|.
CASSPRFLAGANVLTF
TGTGCCAGCAGCCCCAGATTCCTGGCCGGGGCCAACGTCCTGACTTTC
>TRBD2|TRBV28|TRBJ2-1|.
CASSRPVVIAGWDWIF
TGTGCCAGCAGTAGGCCGGTTGTGATAGCGGGATGGGACTGGATCTTC
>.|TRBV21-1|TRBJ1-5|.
CASDATGPTVTLWGQGRNQPQHF
TGTGCCAGCGACGCGACAGGACCAACTGTAACATTGTGGGGACAGGGTCGCAATCAGCCCCAGCATTTT